This TCR beta chain was recorded in a study of blood T cell repertoires in COVID-19. Study summary: There were acute and convalescent COVID-19 samples, and they came from the United States, Italy and Spain. In each case, the material was cDNA or gDNA derived from T cells, B-cell-depleted T cells, or PBMCs.

This CDR3 comprises 15 residues. Germline CDR1 is SGHNT and CDR2 is YENEEA. The trim removed 4 bases at V and 4 bases at J, leaving 9 bases unmatched. Authors' data handling: Reference gene primers were amplified, and this amplification served to estimate nucleated cell counts. Sequenced by immunoSEQ multiplex PCR; TCRdb stores in-frame clones only, minus some. Clonal size and the V and J genes are those of that table, whereas D and trimming came from the DNA. The sample has 200,000 to 250,000 clones, over 65% seen once. The TCR was taken from a woman aged 70-85 years with active or convalescent COVID-19. Specimen: peripheral blood. J is TRBJ2-7 and V is TRBV11-3, with TRBD1 identical over 8 bases. CDR3 in DNA: TGTGCCAGCAGCTCCCGGACAGGGCAGGGATACGAGCAGTACTTC. It encodes CASSSRTGQGYEQYF.